The 3 T cell receptor beta chains listed next were all sequenced from one sample in a study of regulatory T cells in long-lasting Graves disease. Time point in this sample: newly diagnosed GD, antithyroid drugs for less than 3 months. Generation of the TCR library employed RNA extracted from PBMCs. In building TCR beta libraries, iRepertoire HTBI primers were used together with Arm-PCR of CDR3 regions. MiXCR, run by TCRdb on the multiplex PCR reads, gives a single entry per CDR3 protein. The sample has roughly 380,000 distinct CDR3 sequences, 15% to 17% seen once. Sample: peripheral blood mononuclear cells (PBMCs), taken at new diagnosis, from a patient treated with antithyroid drugs. These receptors were obtained from a female donor with Graves disease.

This clonotype was recorded at least ten times. The V and J genes are TRBV5-6 and TRBJ1-2; TRBD1 aligns across 8 bases. The CDR3 is 18 residues long. Germline-derived CDR1 and CDR2 are SGHDT and YYEEEE. The V gene end was trimmed by 4 bases and the J gene end by 4 bases; junction bases not matched to a gene: 18. CDR3 sequence: CASSPPPFGTGVGYGYTF. CDR3 nucleotide sequence: TGTGCCAGCAGCCCGCCCCCTTTTGGGACAGGTGTTGGCTATGGCTACACCTTC. Combining the CDR3 with reference TRBV5-6 and TRBJ1-2 gives the whole variable domain DAGVTQSPTHLIKTRGQQVTLRCSPKSGHDTVSWYQQALGQGPQFIFQYYEEEERQRGNFPDRFSGHQFPNYSSELNVNALLLGDSALYLCASSPPPFGTGVGYGYTFGSGTRLTVV.

Ten or more counts support this clonotype. The genes are TRBV5-6 and TRBJ1-4, with D perhaps TRBD1 (5 bases). The CDR3 runs 13 residues. Per germline, CDR1 SGHDT and CDR2 YYEEEE. V was clipped by 0 bases and J by 13 bases, with 13 bases between them. CDR3 nucleotide sequence: TGTGCCAGCAGCTTGGTCACCTCCGGGACACTGTTTTTT. Translation gives CASSLVTSGTLFF.

This clonotype was recorded many times. The chain joins TRBV7-7 to TRBJ2-1, with TRBD2 identical over 7 bases. TRBJ2-5 matches the DNA end more closely, so the J call is doubtful. The CDR3 totals 15 residues. Germline CDR1 reads SSHAT; CDR2 reads FNYEAQ (reference sequence). The DNA for the CDR3 is TGTGCCAGCAGCTTAGGAGGGGAGGGATCAGAGACCCAGTACTTC. Protein sequence: CASSLGGEGSETQYF.